The T cell receptor beta chain under discussion was sequenced for a study of control samples from healthy donors and cancer patients. Assay used: immunoSEQ multiplex PCR; TCRdb lists only in-frame clones, some missing. Of 77,000 or so clones listed, about nine tenths are singletons. The J segment lost 11 bases and the V segment lost 8 bases, leaving 25 bases of the junction unmatched. Germline CDR1 is ENHRY and CDR2 is SYGVKD. CDR3 size: 17 residues. The chain links TRBV10-3 to TRBJ1-1; 8 nucleotides line up with TRBD1. The specimen sequenced was blood. The receptor comes from a man aged 25-40 years in good health. The CDR3 reads CAISVEAAGQGLGRAFF. In DNA, the CDR3 is TGTGCCATCTCGGTTGAAGCGGCCGGACAGGGTCTTGGGAGGGCTTTCTTT.